This TCR beta chain was found in a study of early T cells in non-severe SARS-CoV-2 infection. Overall study: Whole-blood bulk RNA, unsorted, was sequenced, and chains were unpaired.

MiXCR was run by TCRdb on the 5' RACE reads, yielding one entry per CDR3 protein. The table has under 60,000 distinct CDR3 sequences, around 9.3% seen once. The germline V gene has CDR1 MNHNY and CDR2 SVGAGI (reference sequence). The ends lost 6 bases at V and 3 bases at J; junction bases unmatched: 5. The CDR3 loop spans 14 amino acids. Sequencing was carried out using whole blood. The V gene is TRBV6-6, the J gene TRBJ2-3; 8 bases are a match to TRBD2. This receptor was taken from an adult who was a healthcare worker with PCR-confirmed SARS-CoV-2 infection or an uninfected control (not recorded which). The CDR3 nucleotides are TGTGCCAGCAGCTCTCCGGGGGGGACAGATACGCAGTATTTT. Its translation is CASSSPGGTDTQYF.